Each of the 26 T cell receptor beta chains below was sequenced from the same sample in a study of cytomegalovirus exposure and HLA in healthy donors. With 60 Vbeta and 13 Jbeta primers, the PCR was carried out. Using immunoSEQ multiplex PCR, the repertoire was profiled, and TCRdb retains in-frame clones only, with some absent. Altogether about 110,000 clones are present, 80% being singletons, with the ten largest covering 6.5% to 7%. Material for sequencing was PBMCs. These receptor sequences come from a man between 25 and 39 years old in good health and CMV-seropositive.

About this clone: Germline and junction disagree at one end, which may indicate a read error. This chain uses TRBV7-7 with TRBJ2-2, with 13 bases lining up with TRBD2. The CDR3 spans 15 residues. Germline V gene lookup returns CDR1 SSHAT and CDR2 FNYEAQ (reference sequence). The CDR3 nucleotides are TGTGCTAGCAGCGAAGGACTAGCGGGGGCCGGGGAGCTGTTTTTT. It specifies CASSEGLAGAGELFF.

The chain employs TRBV5-4 and TRBJ2-2, with D perhaps TRBD1 (5 bases). V gave up 4 bases and J gave up 0 bases, with 10 bases separating them. CDR3 size: 15 residues. Germline CDR1 and CDR2: SGHNT and YYREEE (reference sequence). The CDR3 DNA follows: TGTGCCAGCAGCACTGGACATTCGAACACCGGGGAGCTGTTTTTT. This gives the protein CASSTGHSNTGELFF.

The J gene is TRBJ2-1, the V gene TRBV9; D is ambiguous. Per the germline V gene, CDR1 is SGDLS and CDR2 is YYNGEE. Trimming took off 4 bases at V and 8 bases at J, with 13 bases between the two ends. The CDR3 is 13 residues long. CDR3 loop: CASSPPERDEQFF. For the CDR3, the DNA is TGTGCCAGCAGCCCCCCCGAACGCGATGAGCAGTTCTTC.

The sample holds a few counts of this clone. Other DNA sequences of this sample code for an identical CDR3. The rearrangement links TRBV18 to TRBJ1-5; TRBD1 might be the D (5 bases). Trimming removed 6 bases at V and 4 bases at J, with 7 bases between. The CDR3 spans 12 residues. Germline V gives CDR1 KGHSH, CDR2 LQKENI. The CDR3 reads CASSGGNQPQHF. The CDR3 DNA reads as TGTGCCAGCTCGGGGGGGAATCAGCCCCAGCATTTT.

CDR3 loop: CATRGGAEYEQYF. CDR3 nucleotides: TGTGCCACGAGGGGGGGGGCCGAATACGAGCAGTACTTC. This chain uses TRBV5-4 with TRBJ2-7; TRBD2 is a possible D gene (7 bases). The CDR3 extends over 13 amino acids. V was cut by 9 bases and J by 4 bases, with 17 bases left in between. Germline CDR1 is SGHNT and CDR2 is YYREEE (reference sequence).

The rearrangement joins TRBV29-1 to TRBJ2-7; 12 nucleotides line up with TRBD2. The CDR3 is made up of 15 amino acids. In germline, CDR1 is SQVTM, CDR2 ANQGSEA. J lost 4 bases, V lost 1 base, and 5 bases had no gene match. The DNA for the CDR3 is TGCAGCGTTGAAGGACCTAGCGGGGGGGAATACGAGCAGTACTTC. Translating it yields CSVEGPSGGEYEQYF.

The chain couples TRBV18 to TRBJ2-5, with 7 bases fitting TRBD1. After removal of 5 bases from V and 4 bases from J, the junction contained 4 bases not matched to a gene. CDR1 and CDR2 (germline): KGHSH, LQKENI. The CDR3 spans 13 residues. The CDR3 coding sequence is TGTGCCAGCTCAAGTCCAGGGGGAGAGACCCAGTACTTC. It yields the protein CASSSPGGETQYF. The whole variable domain, remainder taken from reference TRBV18 and TRBJ2-5, is NAGVMQNPRHLVRRRGQEARLRCSPMKGHSHVYWYRQLPEEGLKFMVYLQKENIIDESGMPKERFSAEFPKEGPSILRIQQVVRGDSAAYFCASSSPGGETQYFGPGTRLLVL.

V gene TRBV9 combines with J gene TRBJ2-1; D is possibly TRBD2 (5 bases). The germline gives CDR1 SGDLS, CDR2 YYNGEE. CDR3 size: 16 residues. The V gene lost 3 bases and the J gene lost 15 bases, with 28 bases spanning the gap. The CDR3 sequence: CASSGSLTVWPGLLFF. The CDR3 DNA reads as TGTGCCAGCAGCGGATCCCTGACGGTATGGCCCGGACTGTTGTTCTTC.

The gene calls are TRBV7-8 and TRBJ2-7; the match to TRBD1 covers 7 bases. J lost 3 bases, V lost 5 bases, and 7 bases had no gene match. Germline CDR1 is SGHVS and CDR2 is FQNEAQ. CDR3 length equals 14 residues. DNA for the CDR3: TGTGCCAGCAGCCGGCAACGACAGGGCTACGAGCAGTACTTC. Amino acids: CASSRQRQGYEQYF.

This clone was found once. The V call is TRBV2, the J call TRBJ1-1; D gene unclear. The V gene's germline CDR1 is SNHLY and CDR2 FYNNEI. CDR3 size: 13 residues. V was clipped by 2 bases and J by 2 bases, with 6 bases between them. The CDR3, as DNA: TGTGCCAGCAGTGAACGACAAAACACTGAAGCTTTCTTT. Translation gives CASSERQNTEAFF.

V is TRBV5-6 and J is TRBJ2-1, with 10 bases identical to TRBD2. The CDR3 contains 15 residues. Trimming took 4 bases from V and 8 from J; bases not matched to a gene: 9. Germline V gives CDR1 SGHDT, CDR2 YYEEEE. CDR3 amino acids: CASSLPAGTSDEQFF. In DNA, the CDR3 is TGTGCCAGCAGCCTGCCAGCCGGGACTAGCGATGAGCAGTTCTTC.

DNA for the CDR3: TGTGCCAGCAGTTTTAGCGGGGGAACGGGCGAGCAGTACTTC. It is translated as CASSFSGGTGEQYF. The V and J genes are TRBV7-3 and TRBJ2-7; 9 bases fit TRBD2. The CDR3 runs 14 residues. With 6 bases clipped from V and 6 bases from J, the junction kept 9 bases outside the gene matches. The germline V gene encodes CDR1 SGHTA and CDR2 FQGTGA.

J is TRBJ1-5 and V is TRBV28; TRBD1 matches at 9 bases. This CDR3 region has 13 residues. Germline values: CDR1 MDHEN, CDR2 SYDVKM. V dropped 7 bases and J dropped 4; count of bases not matched to a gene: 2. Here the CDR3 DNA reads TGTGCCAGCATCGGGACAGGGAATCAGCCCCAGCATTTT. Translation: CASIGTGNQPQHF.

This clone was counted a few times. This rearrangement joins TRBV6-1 to TRBJ2-3; 11 bases are shared with TRBD2. The CDR3 loop spans 18 amino acids. Per germline, CDR1 MNHNS and CDR2 SASEGT. The J segment lost 3 bases and the V segment lost 4 bases, leaving 12 bases of the junction unmatched. The CDR3 protein is CASSGPRETSGDTDTQYF. The CDR3 region has the DNA TGTGCCAGCAGTGGCCCCAGGGAGACTAGCGGGGATACAGATACGCAGTATTTT.

This clone was picked up a small number of times. The chain employs TRBV9 and TRBJ1-3; 7 nucleotides line up with TRBD1. Germline CDR1 is SGDLS and CDR2 is YYNGEE. This CDR3 spans 15 amino acids. V lost 0 bases and J lost 4; bases outside the gene matches: 4. The CDR3 coding sequence is TGTGCCAGCAGCGTAGTAGGGGGCGCGGGAAACACCATATATTTT. Protein sequence: CASSVVGGAGNTIYF.

V and J are TRBV27 and TRBJ1-1, with D perhaps TRBD1 (5 bases). The CDR3 extends over 14 amino acids. Trimming stripped 3 bases from V and 1 base from J, with 9 bases between. CDR1 and CDR2 from the germline V gene are MNHEY and SMNVEV (reference sequence). CDR3 in amino acids: CASSFRGRNTEAFF. Here the CDR3 DNA reads TGTGCCAGCAGTTTCCGGGGGAGGAACACTGAAGCTTTCTTT.

The rearrangement joins TRBV6-5 to TRBJ1-2, with D possibly being TRBD1 (5 bases). The germline V gene encodes CDR1 MNHEY and CDR2 SVGAGI. Trimming took 5 bases from V and 0 from J, leaving 13 bases between them. The length of the CDR3 is 15 residues. The CDR3 protein is CASSPGHHSNYGYTF. DNA for the CDR3: TGTGCCAGCAGTCCAGGACACCATTCTAACTATGGCTACACCTTC.

The gene calls are TRBV11-2 and TRBJ2-1; D is unclear. The germline V gene encodes CDR1 SGHAT and CDR2 FQNNGV. This CDR3 has 12 residues. V was clipped by 5 bases and J by 10 bases, with 12 bases between them. CDR3 nucleotide sequence: TGTGCCAGCAGCCCACCGTTCGGGGAGCAGTTCTTC. Its translation is CASSPPFGEQFF.

This clone was seen more than once but under ten times. The rearrangement links TRBV9 to TRBJ2-5; D remains unclear. The CDR3 is made up of 13 amino acids. Trimming removed 1 base from V and 5 bases from J, with 9 bases in between. Germline V gene lookup returns CDR1 SGDLS and CDR2 YYNGEE. The CDR3 protein is CASSVRVDETQYF. The CDR3 coding sequence is TGTGCCAGCAGCGTAAGAGTCGATGAGACCCAGTACTTC.

This chain uses TRBV9 with TRBJ1-2; the D is unclear. Looked up from germline, CDR1 is SGDLS and CDR2 is YYNGEE. The CDR3 length is 11 residues. The V gene lost 0 bases and the J gene lost 7 bases, with 4 bases spanning the gap. CDR3 residues: CASSVGSGYTF. CDR3 nucleotides: TGTGCCAGCAGCGTAGGGAGTGGCTACACCTTC.

The chain is built from TRBV9 and TRBJ2-1; 9 bases align to TRBD2. CDR1 is SGDLS and CDR2 is YYNGEE in the germline V gene. The CDR3 totals 14 residues. Trimming at V came to 1 base and at J to 5 bases, leaving 1 base not matched to a gene. The CDR3 sequence is CASSVLAGDNEQFF. CDR3 nucleotide sequence: TGTGCCAGCAGCGTATTAGCGGGGGACAATGAGCAGTTCTTC.

The chain carries TRBV15 and TRBJ1-2; 8 positions match TRBD1. Losses at the gene ends were 0 bases for V and 7 bases for J; bases not matched to a gene: 4. From germline, CDR1 is LNHNV and CDR2 YYDKDF (reference sequence). The length of the CDR3 is 14 residues. CDR3 protein: CATSRDRTGSGYTF. The CDR3 nucleotides are TGTGCCACCAGCAGAGACAGGACAGGGTCTGGCTACACCTTC.

This chain joins TRBV4-2 and TRBJ2-7; 7 bases fit TRBD2. The V and J ends lost 5 bases and 5 bases, in that order; junction bases with no gene match: 12. The CDR3 totals 15 residues. Germline values: CDR1 LGHNA, CDR2 YNFKEQ. Written as DNA, the CDR3 is TGTGCCAGCAGCAAAAGGAGCGGGGTAGCCGACGAGCAGTACTTC. Protein sequence: CASSKRSGVADEQYF.

This clone was counted at least ten times. The chain joins TRBV2 to TRBJ1-1, with D uncertain. The V gene lost 4 bases and the J gene lost 4 bases, with 7 bases spanning the gap. The CDR3 has 12 residues. The germline CDR1 and CDR2 sequences are SNHLY and FYNNEI. DNA for the CDR3: TGTGCCAGCAGTGGATACGGCACTGAAGCTTTCTTT. It translates to CASSGYGTEAFF. The whole variable domain, remainder taken from reference TRBV2 and TRBJ1-1, is EPEVTQTPSHQVTQMGQEVILRCVPISNHLYFYWYRQILGQKVEFLVSFYNNEISEKSEIFDDQFSVERPDGSNFTLKIRSTKLEDSAMYFCASSGYGTEAFFGQGTRLTVV.

The table lists this clone with a few counts. In DNA form, the CDR3 reads TGCGCCAGCAGCTTGGTTCCGGTGAGCGGTAGTGTGGAGACCCAGTACTTC. Amino acids: CASSLVPVSGSVETQYF. The rearrangement uses TRBV5-1 and TRBJ2-5; possibly TRBD2 for D (5 bases). Trimming left V 0 bases short and J 5 bases short, with 20 bases between. The CDR3 is 17 residues long. The germline V gene encodes CDR1 SGHRS and CDR2 YFSETQ.

J is TRBJ2-2 and V is TRBV27; 10 bases are a match to TRBD1. Germline V gene lookup returns CDR1 MNHEY and CDR2 SMNVEV (reference sequence). J lost 4 bases, V lost 6 bases, and 2 bases had no gene match. CDR3 length equals 14 residues. The CDR3 region is CASSRQGATGELFF. CDR3 coding DNA: TGTGCCAGCAGCCGACAGGGGGCCACCGGGGAGCTGTTTTTT.